The present TCR beta chain was sequenced within a study of post-analysis software for immune sequencing data. On this clonotype: Its specificity is not known.

The germline gives CDR1 MDHEN, CDR2 SYDVKM. The CDR3 runs 13 residues. Trimming took 3 bases from V and 6 from J, leaving 11 bases between them. Study outcomes and limitations: When compared against controls, multiple sclerosis patients showed significantly lower normalized Chao1 diversity. Elevated frequency relative to controls characterized four to six TRBV segments in patients, TRBV5-6, TRBV5-1 and TRBV20-1 among them. When the samples were clustered directly with F measure, those that had been prepared in the same batch showed strong co-clustering.

cDNA libraries for TCR beta contained unique molecular identifiers. Each batch of about 0.95 to 11 million T cells produced roughly 0.5 million cDNA molecules. One entry per CDR3 protein results from TCRdb running MiXCR on the PCR reads. In the table there are about 460,000 distinct CDR3 sequences, roughly 46% of which are singletons. The sequenced material came from blood. This TCR was recovered from a girl aged 10 to 17 with multiple sclerosis. The chain combines TRBV28 with TRBJ1-1; no reliable D call. The CDR3 loop is CASSLEERAEAFF. The CDR3 DNA reads TGTGCCAGCAGTTTGGAGGAAAGGGCTGAAGCTTTCTTT.